This TCR beta chain was identified in a study of cytomegalovirus exposure and HLA in healthy donors. PCR employed 60 Vbeta and 13 Jbeta primers. TCRdb's copy holds only in-frame clones and misses some; the assay was immunoSEQ multiplex PCR. The sample yields approximately 200,000 clones, 79% seen once. Per the germline V gene, CDR1 is MNHEY and CDR2 is SMNVEV (reference sequence). This CDR3 has 15 amino acids. V lost 5 bases and J lost 2, with 13 bases in between. The chain joins TRBV27 to TRBJ1-5, with D possibly matching TRBD1 (6 bases). The TCR comes from a girl aged 5 to 17 in good health and CMV-seropositive. Material: PBMCs. CDR3 coding DNA: TGTGCCAGCAGTCAACAGGGTTTAGGCAATCAGCCCCAGCATTTT. It codes for CASSQQGLGNQPQHF.